This TCR beta chain originates from a study of T cell responses to AZD1222 COVID-19 vaccine. For the study at large: Second doses that came at about 4 or about 12 weeks were put together. Study-wide points: In a largely white British group with more females than males, clonal diversity was possibly underestimated. Spike-specific TCR breadth rose after two AZD1222 doses, and depth rose as well.

Repertoires were generated with immunoSEQ multiplex PCR, while TCRdb's copy carries only in-frame clones and drops some. The sample consists of around 88,000 clones, roughly 88% of them appearing once. Remarks on this clone: Its cognate antigen is unknown.

V was trimmed by 4 bases and J by 7 bases, leaving 10 bases between them. Germline loops: CDR1 MNHEY, CDR2 SVGAGI. The CDR3 runs to 12 residues. Material: peripheral blood, obtained on day 0 of AZD1222 vaccination. The TCR was taken from an adult in good health. The genes are TRBV6-5 and TRBJ2-5, with D unclear. CDR3 amino acids: CASSSPLLTQYF. Here the CDR3 DNA reads TGTGCCAGCAGTTCCCCGCTTTTGACCCAGTACTTC.